The 9 T cell receptor beta chains given below trace back to one sample, sequenced in a study of blood T cell repertoires in COVID-19. The table came from immunoSEQ multiplex PCR; TCRdb's copy has only in-frame clones and leaves some out. The data show 85,000 to 130,000 clones, just under 95% seen once. Input material: peripheral blood. All receptors derive from a man between 65 and 85 years old with acute or convalescent COVID-19.

This clone was found a few times. This rearrangement joins TRBV11-2 to TRBJ2-7; weak D call: TRBD2 (6 bases). Trimming took off 5 bases at V and 5 bases at J, with 10 bases between the two ends. The CDR3 totals 12 residues. CDR1 and CDR2 from the germline V gene are SGHAT and FQNNGV. The DNA for the CDR3 is TGTGCCAGCAGCCTGACTAGACACGAGCAGTACTTC. Its translation: CASSLTRHEQYF.

V usage is TRBV18 and J usage is TRBJ1-5, with a possible D match to TRBD1 (6 bases). Trimming left V 1 base short and J 1 base short, with 17 bases between. This CDR3 has 18 amino acids. CDR1 is KGHSH and CDR2 is LQKENI in the germline V gene. The CDR3 bases are TGTGCCAGCTCACCACTAGACAACAGGGTGGGGAGCAATCAGCCCCAGCATTTT. This translates into CASSPLDNRVGSNQPQHF.

CDR3 in amino acids: CSAHRWADIDSEAFF. The CDR3 bases are TGCAGCGCCCATCGGTGGGCAGATATCGATTCCGAAGCTTTCTTT. The chain couples TRBV29-1 to TRBJ1-1; D is unclear. The CDR3 totals 15 residues. Trimming cost V 7 bases and J 8 bases, with 26 bases left between them. Germline V gives CDR1 SQVTM, CDR2 ANQGSEA.

The gene calls are TRBV9 and TRBJ2-1, with 10 bases matching TRBD2. Trimming took 4 bases from V and 5 from J; bases not matched to a gene: 6. This CDR3 region has 15 residues. Per the germline V gene, CDR1 is SGDLS and CDR2 is YYNGEE. CDR3 bases: TGTGCCAGCAGCCCGCGGACTAGCGGACACAATGAGCAGTTCTTC. Encoded protein: CASSPRTSGHNEQFF.

The V gene is TRBV3-1 (or the pseudogene TRBV3-2), the J gene TRBJ2-2; the D gene is possibly TRBD1 (6 bases). Per the germline V gene, CDR1 is LGHDT and CDR2 is YNNKEL (reference sequence). V shed 2 bases and J shed 1 base, with 8 bases lying between them. The CDR3 is made up of 15 amino acids. The CDR3 is CASSQPGQNTGELFF. Here the CDR3 DNA reads TGTGCCAGCAGCCAACCGGGACAGAACACCGGGGAGCTGTTTTTT.

The chain combines TRBV3-1 (or the pseudogene TRBV3-2) with TRBJ2-7; 8 bases line up with TRBD2. This CDR3 is built from 15 residues. Germline-derived CDR1 and CDR2 are LGHDT and YNNKEL (reference sequence). Trimming removed 4 bases from V and 4 bases from J; junction bases left unmatched: 9. CDR3 nucleotide sequence: TGTGCCAGCAGCCTACGGAGCGGGAGCGGTTACGAGCAGTACTTC. Protein product: CASSLRSGSGYEQYF.

The J gene is TRBJ2-2, the V gene TRBV3-1 (or the pseudogene TRBV3-2), with D maybe TRBD1 (5 bases). Germline CDR1 and CDR2: LGHDT and YNNKEL (reference sequence). The CDR3 sequence is 13 residues long. Trimming shortened V by 1 base and J by 6 bases, and 6 bases separated the two germline ends. CDR3 sequence reads: CASSQVGAGELFF. CDR3 in DNA: TGTGCCAGCAGCCAAGTAGGGGCCGGGGAGCTGTTTTTT.

The chain has TRBV27 and TRBJ2-1, with D tentatively TRBD2 (5 bases). V lost 5 bases to trimming and J lost 0 bases, with 14 bases between them. The CDR3 length is 16 residues. From germline, CDR1 is MNHEY and CDR2 SMNVEV (reference sequence). The CDR3 DNA sequence: TGTGCCAGCAGTGGGTTAGCGTCTAGCTCCTACAATGAGCAGTTCTTC. Protein product: CASSGLASSSYNEQFF.

This clone was recorded once. The chain links TRBV10-3 to TRBJ1-5, with TRBD1 identical over 7 bases. Germline V CDR1 and CDR2: ENHRY, SYGVKD. The V gene end was trimmed by 6 bases and the J gene end by 8 bases; junction bases not matched to a gene: 7. The CDR3 contains 13 residues. Here the CDR3 reads CAIRSTGTEPQHF. CDR3 in DNA: TGTGCCATCAGATCGACAGGGACCGAGCCCCAGCATTTT.